This T cell receptor beta chain was profiled in a study of blood T cell repertoires in COVID-19. Study at large: Sources were T cells, B-cell-depleted T cells, or PBMCs; the material itself was cDNA or gDNA.

In the authors' methods: Amplification of reference gene primers was used by the study to estimate nucleated cell counts. Profiling relied on immunoSEQ multiplex PCR, and the TCRdb table lists in-frame clones only, not all of them. Clone size and V and J calls were adopted from that table, with D and trimming inferred from the DNA. Among 200,000 to 250,000 clones listed, about 83% were seen once. The CDR3 runs 14 residues. The ends lost 5 bases at V and 2 bases at J; junction bases unmatched: 3. The V gene's germline CDR1 is SNHLY and CDR2 FYNNEI. The material sequenced was peripheral blood. V gene TRBV2 combines with J gene TRBJ2-7, with 10 bases matching TRBD1. The receptor was derived from a young man who had recovered from COVID-19. The CDR3 DNA follows: TGTGCCAGCAGTTGGACAGGGGGACCCTACGAGCAGTACTTC. This translates into CASSWTGGPYEQYF.